Each of the 32 T cell receptor beta chains below was sequenced from the same sample in a study of T cell responses to AZD1222 COVID-19 vaccine. Using immunoSEQ multiplex PCR, the repertoire was profiled, and TCRdb retains in-frame clones only, with some absent. The sample yields roughly 21,000 clones, 82% seen once. The specimen comprised peripheral blood, sampled on day 0 of AZD1222 vaccination. The receptors originated from an adult in good health.

V usage is TRBV10-2 and J usage is TRBJ2-2, with 8 bases aligning to TRBD1. The CDR3 length is 13 residues. The V gene's germline CDR1 is WSHSY and CDR2 SAAADI. V was pared by 7 bases and J by 5 bases, with 3 bases of the junction left unmatched. The CDR3: CASIRTGTGELFF. The CDR3 DNA reads TGCGCCAGCATCCGGACAGGGACCGGGGAGCTGTTTTTT.

The V gene is TRBV27, the J gene TRBJ2-1, with D unclear. This CDR3 has 15 amino acids. Trimming removed 2 bases at V and 0 bases at J, with 8 bases between. Germline lookup yields CDR1 MNHEY and CDR2 SMNVEV (reference sequence). CDR3 amino acids: CASSLMASSYNEQFF. The CDR3 nucleotides read TGTGCCAGCAGTTTAATGGCGTCCTCCTACAATGAGCAGTTCTTC.

This rearrangement joins TRBV29-1 to TRBJ2-7; TRBD1 might be the D (6 bases). CDR1 and CDR2 from the germline V gene are SQVTM and ANQGSEA. The CDR3 is 13 amino acids. The ends were cut back, 5 bases at V and 2 bases at J, with 13 bases in the middle. CDR3 sequence reads: CSVSPGQTYEQYF. DNA for the CDR3: TGCAGCGTTTCCCCCGGACAGACCTACGAGCAGTACTTC.

This chain links TRBV24-1 with TRBJ1-2; weak D call: TRBD1 (5 bases). Germline CDR1 reads KGHDR; CDR2 reads SFDVKD. The CDR3 is 14 residues long. Between the trimmed V and J ends, which lost 7 bases and 5 bases, there was a span of 16 bases. CDR3 nucleotides: TGTGCCACCAGCGGTGGGGCCAGGGAGTATGGCTACACCTTC. Amino acids: CATSGGAREYGYTF.

J is TRBJ2-7 and V is TRBV4-2; D might be TRBD1 (5 bases). Per the germline V gene, CDR1 is LGHNA and CDR2 is YNFKEQ. The CDR3 length is 16 residues. The V end was cut by 0 bases, the J end by 2 bases, with 14 bases between. CDR3 coding DNA: TGTGCCAGCAGCCAAGACGCAGGGCAGACAACCTACGAGCAGTACTTC. Protein: CASSQDAGQTTYEQYF.

The J gene is TRBJ1-1, the V gene TRBV6-2 or TRBV6-3; no clear D. Germline V gene data show CDR1 as MNHEY and CDR2 as SVGEGT. Trimming removed 7 bases at V and 1 base at J, with 16 bases between. The CDR3 has 15 amino acids. In nucleotides, the CDR3 is TGTGCCAGCAACCCCCTTAGTTCGGAGAACACTGAAGCTTTCTTT. Its translation is CASNPLSSENTEAFF.

V gene TRBV19 combines with J gene TRBJ1-3; 7 bases are a match to TRBD1. There are 15 residues in the CDR3. The V and J ends lost 6 bases and 0 bases, in that order; junction bases with no gene match: 5. CDR1 LNHDA and CDR2 SQIVND come from the germline V gene (reference sequence). DNA of the CDR3: TGTGCCAGTAGCCAAGGGGGCCTCTCTGGAAACACCATATATTTT. This encodes CASSQGGLSGNTIYF.

This clone has only one observation. The chain couples TRBV9 to TRBJ2-3, with D maybe TRBD2 (6 bases). The germline CDR1 and CDR2 sequences are SGDLS and YYNGEE. The length of the CDR3 is 14 residues. The ends were cut back, 2 bases at V and 5 bases at J, with 12 bases in the middle. The DNA of the CDR3 is TGTGCCAGCAGCGTGACCGGGAGAGAAGATACGCAGTATTTT. This translates into CASSVTGREDTQYF.

V is TRBV5-1 and J is TRBJ1-1; TRBD1 might be the D (5 bases). The CDR3 contains 14 residues. The germline V gene encodes CDR1 SGHRS and CDR2 YFSETQ. V lost 7 bases and J lost 3, with 16 bases in between. The CDR3: CASRGAEAHTEAFF. Here the CDR3 DNA reads TGCGCCAGCCGCGGGGCCGAGGCCCACACTGAAGCTTTCTTT.

The CDR3 DNA sequence: TGTGCCAGCAGCCAGCCTGGGGGAGAGCAGTACTTC. As protein: CASSQPGGEQYF. The chain joins TRBV7-3 to TRBJ2-7; D tentatively reads TRBD1 or TRBD2 (5 bases each). The V gene lost 5 bases and the J gene lost 7 bases, with 12 bases spanning the gap. From germline, CDR1 is SGHTA and CDR2 FQGTGA. The length of the CDR3 is 12 residues.

This clone was detected only a few times. This chain connects TRBV20-1 to TRBJ2-7; D remains unclear. Germline loops: CDR1 DFQATT, CDR2 SNEGSKA (reference sequence). Trimming shortened V by 0 bases and J by 5 bases, and 5 bases separated the two germline ends. The CDR3 runs to 11 residues. The CDR3 sequence is CSARDFHEQYF. The CDR3 DNA sequence: TGCAGTGCTAGAGATTTTCACGAGCAGTACTTC.

V usage is TRBV6-5 and J usage is TRBJ2-3; D is perhaps TRBD2 (5 bases). Trimming shortened V by 7 bases and J by 0 bases, and 11 bases separated the two germline ends. Germline values: CDR1 MNHEY, CDR2 SVGAGI. The CDR3 contains 14 residues. CDR3 loop: CASKSGQSTDTQYF. CDR3 sequence (DNA): TGTGCCAGCAAGAGCGGCCAAAGCACAGATACGCAGTATTTT.

The chain employs TRBV5-1 and TRBJ2-1; D ambiguous. Germline lookup yields CDR1 SGHRS and CDR2 YFSETQ. The CDR3 has 13 amino acids. The germline V and J ends were trimmed by 4 bases and 0 bases, with 5 bases remaining between them. DNA of the CDR3: TGCGCCAGCAGCCCGGTCTCCTACAATGAGCAGTTCTTC. Translation: CASSPVSYNEQFF.

The J gene is TRBJ2-3, the V gene TRBV27; no definite D call. Trimming cost V 2 bases and J 0 bases, with 9 bases left between them. Germline-derived CDR1 and CDR2 are MNHEY and SMNVEV (reference sequence). This CDR3 spans 15 amino acids. CDR3 in DNA: TGTGCCAGCAGTTTAGCGACTTATAGCACAGATACGCAGTATTTT. Amino acid sequence: CASSLATYSTDTQYF.

The CDR3 DNA reads as TGTGCCAGCAGTACGCCGGTATTGAGCTACAATGAGCAGTTCTTC. This sequence encodes CASSTPVLSYNEQFF. The chain links TRBV2 to TRBJ2-1; D not resolved. This CDR3 is 15 amino acids long. V gave up 5 bases and J gave up 3 bases, with 14 bases separating them. The germline V gene has CDR1 SNHLY and CDR2 FYNNEI.

The chain employs TRBV18 and TRBJ2-1, with D possibly matching TRBD1 (5 bases). The germline V gene encodes CDR1 KGHSH and CDR2 LQKENI. Trimming left V 0 bases short and J 6 bases short, with 9 bases between. CDR3 length: 14 amino acids. In DNA form, the CDR3 reads TGTGCCAGCTCACCACCGGGGCCATTCAATGAGCAGTTCTTC. It encodes CASSPPGPFNEQFF.

In its sample, this clone was seen once. V is TRBV4-2 and J is TRBJ2-4; TRBD1 aligns across 7 bases. CDR3 length: 15 residues. Looked up from germline, CDR1 is LGHNA and CDR2 is YNFKEQ. V lost 0 bases to trimming and J lost 6 bases; unmatched junction nucleotides: 5. CDR3: CASSQEVGQVNIQYF. CDR3 nucleotides: TGTGCCAGCAGCCAAGAAGTAGGACAGGTAAACATTCAGTACTTC.

This chain joins TRBV7-9 and TRBJ2-7; D remains unclear. The CDR3 length is 13 residues. The germline V gene has CDR1 SEHNR and CDR2 FQNEAQ (reference sequence). Trimming took 1 base from V and 4 from J, leaving 8 bases between them. CDR3 DNA sequence: TGTGCCAGCAGCTTAGGGGCTACTTACGAGCAGTACTTC. Amino acids: CASSLGATYEQYF.

The chain carries TRBV7-9 and TRBJ2-7; perhaps D is TRBD1 or TRBD2 (5 bases each). The germline CDR1 and CDR2 sequences are SEHNR and FQNEAQ (reference sequence). The CDR3 is 12 amino acids. V lost 8 bases, J lost 5 bases, and 13 bases lay in between. The CDR3 DNA is TGTGCCAGCCAGGGTCGTAGCGACGAGCAGTACTTC. Translated, it gives CASQGRSDEQYF.

This rearrangement joins TRBV7-9 to TRBJ2-7; maybe TRBD2 (5 bases). The germline CDR1 and CDR2 sequences are SEHNR and FQNEAQ (reference sequence). The ends were cut back, 5 bases at V and 0 bases at J, with 17 bases in the middle. The CDR3 is 16 amino acids. The DNA of the CDR3 is TGTGCCAGCAGCGGACTTGTCGGAGGTAGCTCCTACGAGCAGTACTTC. This codes for CASSGLVGGSSYEQYF.

J is TRBJ1-6 and V is TRBV6-5; D is ambiguous. CDR1 and CDR2 (germline): MNHEY, SVGAGI. With 6 bases removed from V and 3 bases from J, the gap between germline ends came to 12 bases. The CDR3 has 15 residues. The CDR3 spells CASSRGFVYNSPLHF. The CDR3, as DNA: TGTGCCAGCAGCCGCGGCTTTGTCTATAATTCACCCCTCCACTTT.

This sequence joins TRBV28 and TRBJ1-6; 10 bases line up with TRBD1. After removal of 7 bases from V and 7 bases from J, the junction contained 4 bases not matched to a gene. Germline V CDR1 and CDR2: MDHEN, SYDVKM. This CDR3 is built from 14 residues. The CDR3 sequence is CASIWGQGNSPLHF. Here the CDR3 DNA reads TGTGCCAGCATTTGGGGACAGGGGAATTCACCCCTCCACTTT.

The V gene is TRBV6-2 or TRBV6-3, the J gene TRBJ2-7; 11 bases match TRBD2. V shed 3 bases and J 4 bases; nucleotides not matched to a gene: 8. The CDR3 length is 16 residues. In germline, CDR1 is MNHEY, CDR2 SVGEGT. CDR3 sequence (DNA): TGTGCCAGCAGTTATGGATCGGGACTAGCGGTTTACGAGCAGTACTTC. It codes for CASSYGSGLAVYEQYF.

In nucleotides, the CDR3 is TGTGCCAGCAGTTTATCAGACCTTCCTAATGGCTACACCTTC. Amino acid sequence: CASSLSDLPNGYTF. The chain carries TRBV28 and TRBJ1-2; D uncertain. Germline V gene lookup returns CDR1 MDHEN and CDR2 SYDVKM. The CDR3 is 14 amino acids. Trimming shortened V by 1 base and J by 6 bases, and 12 bases separated the two germline ends.

The rearrangement uses TRBV7-2 and TRBJ1-2; 7 bases match TRBD1. The length of the CDR3 is 15 residues. Germline V gives CDR1 SGHTA, CDR2 FQGNSA. V dropped 1 base and J dropped 3; count of bases not matched to a gene: 5. CDR3 residues: CASSLETGRHYGYTF. The CDR3 nucleotides read TGTGCCAGCAGCTTAGAGACAGGGAGGCACTATGGCTACACCTTC.

The rearrangement joins TRBV7-6 to TRBJ2-7; 9 bases map to TRBD2. In germline, CDR1 is SGHVS, CDR2 FNYEAQ. With V trimmed by 2 bases and J by 8 bases, 13 bases remained unmatched. The CDR3 totals 16 residues. CDR3 residues: CASSLRASGAEVKQYF. DNA of the CDR3: TGTGCCAGCAGCTTACGGGCTAGCGGGGCGGAGGTGAAGCAGTACTTC.

The sample holds one count of this clone. The chain has TRBV28 and TRBJ2-1; 11 nucleotides align to TRBD2. With V trimmed by 5 bases and J by 5 bases, 5 bases remained unmatched. Per germline, CDR1 MDHEN and CDR2 SYDVKM. The CDR3 runs to 15 residues. The CDR3 loop is CASSPVLAGDNEQFF. DNA of the CDR3: TGTGCCAGCAGTCCCGTACTAGCGGGGGACAATGAGCAGTTCTTC.

The chain uses TRBV27 and TRBJ1-1; TRBD1 is a possible D gene (5 bases). Per germline, CDR1 MNHEY and CDR2 SMNVEV (reference sequence). Trimming removed 7 bases at V and 5 bases at J, with 20 bases between. The CDR3 runs 15 residues. The DNA for the CDR3 is TGTGCCAGCATAAATTTGGCAGGGAAAGGTACTGAAGCTTTCTTT. Its protein is CASINLAGKGTEAFF.

V usage is TRBV3-1 (or the pseudogene TRBV3-2) and J usage is TRBJ2-7; possible D gene TRBD2, 6 bases. Between the trimmed V and J ends, which lost 1 base and 5 bases, there was a span of 12 bases. Germline V gene data show CDR1 as LGHDT and CDR2 as YNNKEL (reference sequence). The CDR3 sequence is 14 residues long. CDR3 nucleotide sequence: TGTGCCAGCAGCCAAGGTTGGGGGGATAACGAGCAGTACTTC. Translating gives CASSQGWGDNEQYF.

The chain combines TRBV6-1 with TRBJ2-3; the D is unclear. V gave up 3 bases and J gave up 1 base, with 14 bases separating them. Germline V lookup: CDR1 MNHNS, CDR2 SASEGT. CDR3 length: 16 amino acids. The CDR3 sequence: CASSDSPGEGTDTQYF. CDR3 nucleotides: TGTGCCAGCAGTGACAGTCCGGGTGAGGGCACAGATACGCAGTATTTT.

This chain uses TRBV5-1 with TRBJ2-3; D remains unclear. The V end was cut by 1 base, the J end by 6 bases, with 6 bases between. The germline V gene encodes CDR1 SGHRS and CDR2 YFSETQ. The CDR3 sequence is 12 residues long. CDR3 coding DNA: TGCGCCAGCAGCTTGACTGAGGATACGCAGTATTTT. Translated: CASSLTEDTQYF. The full variable domain, rest sourced from reference TRBV5-1 and TRBJ2-3, is KAGVTQTPRYLIKTRGQQVTLSCSPISGHRSVSWYQQTPGQGLQFLFEYFSETQRNKGNFPGRFSGRQFSNSRSEMNVSTLELGDSALYLCASSLTEDTQYFGPGTRLTVL.

The chain carries TRBV9 and TRBJ2-1; D possibly matches TRBD1 or TRBD2 (5 bases each). This CDR3 region has 15 residues. Per the germline V gene, CDR1 is SGDLS and CDR2 is YYNGEE. V lost 1 base, J lost 10 bases, and 18 bases lay in between. For the CDR3, the DNA is TGTGCCAGCAGCGTACAGGGAGCTGGGATTGGGGAGCAGTTCTTC. This codes for CASSVQGAGIGEQFF.